This T cell receptor (beta chain) appears in the sequencing data of a study of CD4+ T cells in melanoma. General study points: Reportedly, melanoma neoantigen-specific CD4+ T cells showed varied differentiation states. A reported correlation linked neoantigen-specific CD4+ T cells to CD8+, macrophage and B cell function.

Some clones are missing from TCRdb's copy, which holds only in-frame ones; the method was immunoSEQ multiplex PCR. The sample contains around 55,000 clones, 60% to 75% of which appear only once. V was shortened by 0 bases and J by 7 bases, with 10 bases between the two germline ends. The CDR3 sequence is 13 residues long. Germline CDR1 SGHNT, CDR2 YYREEE (reference sequence). This clone showed up just a few times. Its antigen is as yet unknown. The material sequenced was tumor tissue. The TCR was taken from a human donor with melanoma. The chain is built from TRBV5-4 and TRBJ1-2; a possible D gene is TRBD1 (6 bases). CDR3 loop: CASSLEQGTGYTF. In DNA form, the CDR3 reads TGTGCCAGCAGCTTGGAGCAGGGGACTGGCTACACCTTC.